Included here is one TCR beta chain sequence, with context. Its antigen is unidentified. What was sequenced were expressed TCRB transcripts, since all of the isolated RNA had been reverse transcribed. Assay used: immunoSEQ multiplex PCR; TCRdb lists only in-frame clones, some missing. The sample includes about 360,000 clones, roughly 12% of them seen just once. The ends lost 3 bases at V and 0 bases at J; junction bases unmatched: 9. In germline, CDR1 is GTSNPN, CDR2 SVGIG (reference sequence). The CDR3 consists of 18 residues. The data were obtained in a study of beta chain features in type 1 diabetes. Regarding the study as a whole: The naive, central memory and Treg TCRB repertoires of patients appeared to be more similar to one another than those of healthy donors. The study found moderately but significantly shorter TCRB CDR3s in all four CD4+ subsets of Type 1 diabetes patients. Any HLA-type effect on TCRB rearrangement remained unresolved here.

Central memory, naive, regulatory and stem cell-like memory CD4+ cells were sorted by CD45RO/CCR7/CD25/CD127/CD95/CD27. This clonotype originated in a young man in good health. The specimen was naive CD4+ T cells from blood. The genes are TRBV30 and TRBJ2-6; 9 bases are a match to TRBD1. The CDR3: CAWSDVGQGFSGANVLTF. For the CDR3, the DNA is TGTGCCTGGAGCGATGTGGGACAGGGATTCTCTGGGGCCAACGTCCTGACTTTC.